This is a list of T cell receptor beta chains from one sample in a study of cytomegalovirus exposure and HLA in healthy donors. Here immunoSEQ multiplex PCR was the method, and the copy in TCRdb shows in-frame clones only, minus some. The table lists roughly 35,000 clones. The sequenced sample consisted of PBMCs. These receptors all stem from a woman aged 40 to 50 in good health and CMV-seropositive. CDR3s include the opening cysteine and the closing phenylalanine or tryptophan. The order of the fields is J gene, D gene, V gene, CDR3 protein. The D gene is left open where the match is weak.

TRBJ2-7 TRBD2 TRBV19 CASSIGSGATYEQYF
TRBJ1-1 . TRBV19 CASGPGLLNTEAFF
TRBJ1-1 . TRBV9 CASGPYTGNTEAFF
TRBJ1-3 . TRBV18 CASSESSGNTIYF
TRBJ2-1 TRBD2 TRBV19 CASKASGRANSYNEQFF
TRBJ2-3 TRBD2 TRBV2 CASSGGRGLAGFTDTQYF
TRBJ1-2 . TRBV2 CASRVNYGYTF
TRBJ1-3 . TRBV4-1 CASSSQAGQNTIYF
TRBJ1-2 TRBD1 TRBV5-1 CASSSGQGRDGYTF
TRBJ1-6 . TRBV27 CASSLSAGRNSPLHF
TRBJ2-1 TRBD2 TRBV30 CAWSVRLAGWNEQFF
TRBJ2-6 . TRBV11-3 CASSLGGSGANVLTF
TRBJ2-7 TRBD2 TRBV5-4 CASSRPGLASEQYF
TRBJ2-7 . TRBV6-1 CASSEIRGSYEQYF
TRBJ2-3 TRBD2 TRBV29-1 CSVGLAGGPRDTQYF
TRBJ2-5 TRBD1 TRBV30 CASNRGLETQYF
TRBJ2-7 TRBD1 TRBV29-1 CSVAGGQGSSYEQYF
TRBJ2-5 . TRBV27 CASSFWPPQRETQYF
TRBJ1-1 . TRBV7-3 CASSPQVNTEAFF
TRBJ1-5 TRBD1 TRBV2 CASRGTGQSYPQHF
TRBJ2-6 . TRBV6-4 CASRTDSGANVLTF
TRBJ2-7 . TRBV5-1 CASTDTGSTYEQYF
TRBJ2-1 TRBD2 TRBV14 CASSQVQLAARFF
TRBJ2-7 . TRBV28 CASSFRVMSSYEQYF
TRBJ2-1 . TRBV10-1 CASTASSCYEQFF
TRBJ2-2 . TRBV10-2 CASSEVRGTTGELFF
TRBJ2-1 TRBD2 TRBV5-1 CASSYAGTSGGRDSYNEQFF
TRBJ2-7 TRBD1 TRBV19 CASSFTGGSYEQYF
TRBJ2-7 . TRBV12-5 CASTPRTAKGYEQYF
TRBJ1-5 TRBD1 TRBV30 CAWSVRVGTGGQPQHF
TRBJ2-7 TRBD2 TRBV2 CASSEWGGYEQYF
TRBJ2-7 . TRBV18 CASSPEGAAYEQYF
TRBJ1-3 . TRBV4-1 CASSQEGGFGNTIYF
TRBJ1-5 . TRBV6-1 CASTSSNQPQHF
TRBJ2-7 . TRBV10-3 CAISKQDYEQYF
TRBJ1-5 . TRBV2 CASTDGGYQPQHF
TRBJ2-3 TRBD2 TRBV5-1 CASSLDASGGTDTQYF
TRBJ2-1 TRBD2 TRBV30 CAWSGTSLAGGMYNEQFF
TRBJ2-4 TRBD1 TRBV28 CASSSSGGKNIQYF
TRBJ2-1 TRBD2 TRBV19 CASKLAGVRAEQFF
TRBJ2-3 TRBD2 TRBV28 CASRTGLAGESDTQYF
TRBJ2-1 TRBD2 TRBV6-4 CASSEVAGGYNEQFF
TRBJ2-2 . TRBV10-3 CAISESIVTGSPGELFF
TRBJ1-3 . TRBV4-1 CASSQIGLTGSGNTIYF
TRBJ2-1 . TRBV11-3 CASSFSGGGGEQFF
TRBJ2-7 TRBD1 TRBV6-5 CASSTGGEGEQYF
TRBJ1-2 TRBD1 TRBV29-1 CSVVSSGGYGYTF
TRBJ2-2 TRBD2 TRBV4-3 CASSPTQGLAGVAGELFF
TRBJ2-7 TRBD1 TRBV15 CATSRSPGGEQYF
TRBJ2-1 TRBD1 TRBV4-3 CASSQGAFDRGEQFF
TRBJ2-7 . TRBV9 CASSVVGLKVYEQYF
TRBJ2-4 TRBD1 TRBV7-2 CASSKQGFSNIQYF
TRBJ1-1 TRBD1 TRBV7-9 CASSRQGALISEAFF
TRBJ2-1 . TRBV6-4 CASSASGLGYEQFF
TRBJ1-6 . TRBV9 CASSVVASDGEPERWDSPLHF
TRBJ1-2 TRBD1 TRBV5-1 CASSLEWRDRLNYGYTF
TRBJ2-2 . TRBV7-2 CASSSIDRTNTGELFF